This T cell receptor (beta chain) was obtained from a study of blood T cell repertoires in COVID-19. The overall study: Acute and convalescent COVID-19 specimens originated in the United States, Italy and Spain. T cells, B-cell-depleted T cells, or PBMCs supplied cDNA or gDNA.

The sample holds one count of this clone. The CDR3 sequence is 14 residues long. Germline CDR1 reads WSHSY; CDR2 reads SAAADI. V was pared by 5 bases and J by 2 bases, with 11 bases between. Original handling: Estimation of nucleated cell counts relied on the amplification of reference gene primers. Measured with immunoSEQ multiplex PCR; TCRdb has only the in-frame clones, and not every one. The V and J calls and clone size were taken over from that table, and D and trimming were inferred from the DNA. Of about 160,000 clones listed, around 80% are singletons. This TCR derives from a woman aged 80 or over with acute or convalescent COVID-19. The gene calls are TRBV10-2 and TRBJ2-3; TRBD2 might be the D (5 bases). Sequenced sample: peripheral blood. The CDR3: CASSRGFDTDTQYF. CDR3 DNA sequence: TGCGCCAGCAGTCGCGGGTTTGACACAGATACGCAGTATTTT.